The entry below gives a single T cell receptor (beta chain) sequence along with its context. The data were produced by immunoSEQ multiplex PCR, yet TCRdb's version contains in-frame clones alone and is incomplete. This table has 30,000 or so clones, 86% appearing once. The data were taken from a study of sequential checkpoint blockade in melanoma. The V segment lost 5 bases and the J segment 1 base; nucleotides outside the gene matches: 9. Germline loops: CDR1 LNHDA, CDR2 SQIVND (reference sequence). There are 17 residues in the CDR3. Stated treatment: randomized to nivolumab then ipilimumab (arm A) or the reverse (arm B).

This chain links TRBV19 with TRBJ2-2, with TRBD2 identical over 8 bases. This TCR came from a human donor with melanoma. The sample in question was CD8+ T cells sorted from blood (inferred from file names), obtained from a patient given nivolumab and ipilimumab in sequence. The CDR3 DNA reads TGTGCCAGTAGTGGGACACAGGGACTAGTGAACACCGGGGAGCTGTTTTTT. This translates into CASSGTQGLVNTGELFF.